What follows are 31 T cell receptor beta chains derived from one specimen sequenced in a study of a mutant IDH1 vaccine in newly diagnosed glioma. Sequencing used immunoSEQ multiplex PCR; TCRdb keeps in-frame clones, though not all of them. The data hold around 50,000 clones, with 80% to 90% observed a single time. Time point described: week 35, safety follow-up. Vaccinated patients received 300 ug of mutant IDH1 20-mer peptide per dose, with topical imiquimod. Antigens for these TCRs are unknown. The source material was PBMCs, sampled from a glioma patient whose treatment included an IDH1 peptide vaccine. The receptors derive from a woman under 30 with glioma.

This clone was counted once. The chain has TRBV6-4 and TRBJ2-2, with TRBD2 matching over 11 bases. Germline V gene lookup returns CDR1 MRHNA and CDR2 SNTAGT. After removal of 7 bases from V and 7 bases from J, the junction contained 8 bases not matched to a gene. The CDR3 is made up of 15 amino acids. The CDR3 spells CASTQLAGVVGELFF. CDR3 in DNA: TGTGCCAGCACACAACTAGCGGGAGTGGTCGGGGAGCTGTTTTTT.

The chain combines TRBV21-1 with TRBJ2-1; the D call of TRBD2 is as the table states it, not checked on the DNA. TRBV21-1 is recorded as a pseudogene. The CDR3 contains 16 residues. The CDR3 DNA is TGTGCCAGCAGCAAAAATGAGCGGGGCCCCTACAATGAGCAGTTCTTC. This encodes CASSKNERGPYNEQFF.

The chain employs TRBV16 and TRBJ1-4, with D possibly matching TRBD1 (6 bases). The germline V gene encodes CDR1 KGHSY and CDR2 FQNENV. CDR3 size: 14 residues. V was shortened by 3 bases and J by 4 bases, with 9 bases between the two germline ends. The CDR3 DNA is TGTGCCAGCAGCCAGGACAGACGTAATGAAAAACTGTTTTTT. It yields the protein CASSQDRRNEKLFF.

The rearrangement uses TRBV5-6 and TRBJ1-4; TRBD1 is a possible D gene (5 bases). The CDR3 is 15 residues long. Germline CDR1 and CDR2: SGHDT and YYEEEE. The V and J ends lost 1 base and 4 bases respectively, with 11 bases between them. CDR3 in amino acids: CASSLLGGDNEKLFF. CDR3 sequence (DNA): TGTGCCAGCAGCTTGCTCGGGGGTGATAATGAAAAACTGTTTTTT.

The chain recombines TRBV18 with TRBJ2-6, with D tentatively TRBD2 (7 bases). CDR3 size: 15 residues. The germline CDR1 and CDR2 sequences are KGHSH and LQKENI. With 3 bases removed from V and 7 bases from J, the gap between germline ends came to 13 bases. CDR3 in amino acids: CASSPRGAAANVLTF. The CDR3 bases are TGTGCCAGCTCACCTCGGGGGGCCGCTGCCAACGTCCTGACTTTC.

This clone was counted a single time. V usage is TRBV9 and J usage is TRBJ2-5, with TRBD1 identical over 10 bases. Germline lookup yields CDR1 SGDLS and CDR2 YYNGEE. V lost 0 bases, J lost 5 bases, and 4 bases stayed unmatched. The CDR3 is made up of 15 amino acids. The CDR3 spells CASSVGQGATETQYF. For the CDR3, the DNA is TGTGCCAGCAGCGTAGGACAGGGGGCAACGGAGACCCAGTACTTC. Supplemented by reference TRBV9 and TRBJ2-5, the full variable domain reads DSGVTQTPKHLITATGQRVTLRCSPRSGDLSVYWYQQSLDQGLQFLIQYYNGEERAKGNILERFSAQQFPDLHSELNLSSLELGDSALYFCASSVGQGATETQYFGPGTRLLVL.

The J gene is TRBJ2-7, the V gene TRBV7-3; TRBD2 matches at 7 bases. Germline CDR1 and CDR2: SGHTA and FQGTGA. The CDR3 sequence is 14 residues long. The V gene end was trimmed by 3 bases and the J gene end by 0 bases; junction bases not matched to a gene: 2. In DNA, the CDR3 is TGTGCCAGCAGCTTCGGCGGGAGCTCCTACGAGCAGTACTTC. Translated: CASSFGGSSYEQYF.

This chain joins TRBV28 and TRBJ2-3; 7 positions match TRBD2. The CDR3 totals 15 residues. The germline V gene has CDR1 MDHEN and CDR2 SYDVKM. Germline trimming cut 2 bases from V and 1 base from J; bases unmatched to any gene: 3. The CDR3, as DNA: TGTGCCAGCAGTTTAATAAGCGGGGGCACAGATACGCAGTATTTT. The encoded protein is CASSLISGGTDTQYF.

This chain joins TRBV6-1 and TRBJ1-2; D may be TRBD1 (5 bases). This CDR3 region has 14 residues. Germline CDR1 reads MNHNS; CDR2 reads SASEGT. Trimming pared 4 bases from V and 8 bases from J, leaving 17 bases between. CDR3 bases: TGTGCCAGCAGTGGGGGAAATCGGGACTTCGGCTACACCTTC. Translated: CASSGGNRDFGYTF.

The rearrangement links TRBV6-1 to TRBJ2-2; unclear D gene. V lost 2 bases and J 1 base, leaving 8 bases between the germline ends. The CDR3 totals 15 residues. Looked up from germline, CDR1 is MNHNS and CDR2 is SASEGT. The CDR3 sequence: CASSETRMNTGELFF. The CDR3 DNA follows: TGTGCCAGCAGTGAAACCCGAATGAACACCGGGGAGCTGTTTTTT.

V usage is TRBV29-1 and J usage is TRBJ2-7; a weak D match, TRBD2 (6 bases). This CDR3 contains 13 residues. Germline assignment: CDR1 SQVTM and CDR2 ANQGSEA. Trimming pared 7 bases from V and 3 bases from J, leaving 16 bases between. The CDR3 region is CSAAGAGLYEQYF. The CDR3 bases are TGCAGCGCCGCTGGGGCGGGGCTCTACGAGCAGTACTTC.

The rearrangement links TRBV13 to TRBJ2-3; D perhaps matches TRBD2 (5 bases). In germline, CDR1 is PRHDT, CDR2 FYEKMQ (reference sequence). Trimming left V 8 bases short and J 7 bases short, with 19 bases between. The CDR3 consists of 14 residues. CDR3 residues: CASRPGFRGYTQYF. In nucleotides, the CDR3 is TGTGCCAGCCGTCCAGGCTTCCGCGGGTATACGCAGTATTTT. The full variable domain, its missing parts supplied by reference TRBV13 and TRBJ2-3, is AAGVIQSPRHLIKEKRETATLKCYPIPRHDTVYWYQQGPGQDPQFLISFYEKMQSDKGSIPDRFSAQQFSDYHSELNMSSLELGDSALYFCASRPGFRGYTQYFGPGTRLTVL.

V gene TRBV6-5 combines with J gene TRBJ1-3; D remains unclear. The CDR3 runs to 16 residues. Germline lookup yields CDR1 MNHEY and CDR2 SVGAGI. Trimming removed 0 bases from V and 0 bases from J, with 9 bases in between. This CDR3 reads CASSYSAGNSGNTIYF. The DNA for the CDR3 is TGTGCCAGCAGTTACTCAGCAGGCAACTCTGGAAACACCATATATTTT.

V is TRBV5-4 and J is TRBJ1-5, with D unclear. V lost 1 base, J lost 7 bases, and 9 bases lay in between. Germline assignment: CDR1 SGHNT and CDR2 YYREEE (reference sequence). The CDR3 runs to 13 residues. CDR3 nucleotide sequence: TGTGCCAGCAGCTTGAGTCCGGGGCAGCCCCAGCATTTT. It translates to CASSLSPGQPQHF.

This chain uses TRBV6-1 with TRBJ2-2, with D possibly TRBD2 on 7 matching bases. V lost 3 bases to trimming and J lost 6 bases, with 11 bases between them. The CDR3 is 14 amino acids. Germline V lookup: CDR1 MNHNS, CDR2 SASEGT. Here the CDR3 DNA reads TGTGCCAGCAGTGAGGCGCGGGGGCCCGGGGAGCTGTTTTTT. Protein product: CASSEARGPGELFF.

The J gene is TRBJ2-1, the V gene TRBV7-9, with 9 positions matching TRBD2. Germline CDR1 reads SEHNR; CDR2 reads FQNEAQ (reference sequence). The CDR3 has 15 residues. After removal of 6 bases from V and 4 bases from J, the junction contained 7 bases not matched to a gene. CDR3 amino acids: CASRDGTSRYNEQFF. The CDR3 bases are TGTGCCAGCAGGGATGGGACTAGCCGTTACAATGAGCAGTTCTTC.

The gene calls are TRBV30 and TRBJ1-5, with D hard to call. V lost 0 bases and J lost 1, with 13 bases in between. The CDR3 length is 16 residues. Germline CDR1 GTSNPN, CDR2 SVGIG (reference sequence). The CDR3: CAWSVGSSGSNQPQHF. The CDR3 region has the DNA TGTGCCTGGAGTGTAGGAAGTAGCGGGAGCAATCAGCCCCAGCATTTT.

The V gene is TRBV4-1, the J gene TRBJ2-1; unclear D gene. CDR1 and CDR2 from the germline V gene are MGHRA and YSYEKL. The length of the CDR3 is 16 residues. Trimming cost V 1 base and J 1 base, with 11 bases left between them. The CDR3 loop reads CASSQVGGPSYNEQFF. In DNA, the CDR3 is TGCGCCAGCAGCCAAGTGGGCGGACCTTCCTACAATGAGCAGTTCTTC.

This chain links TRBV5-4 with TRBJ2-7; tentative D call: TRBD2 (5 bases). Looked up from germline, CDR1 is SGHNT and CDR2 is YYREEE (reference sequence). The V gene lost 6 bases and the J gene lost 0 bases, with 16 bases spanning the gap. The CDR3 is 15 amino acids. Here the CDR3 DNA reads TGTGCCAGCACCCTAGGAGTGGGGAGCTCCTACGAGCAGTACTTC. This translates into CASTLGVGSSYEQYF.

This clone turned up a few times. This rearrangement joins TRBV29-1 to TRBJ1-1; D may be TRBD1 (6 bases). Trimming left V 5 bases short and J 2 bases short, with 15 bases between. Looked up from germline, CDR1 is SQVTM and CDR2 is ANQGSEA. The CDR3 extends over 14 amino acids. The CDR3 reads CSVPRGRGNTEAFF. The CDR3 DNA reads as TGCAGCGTTCCGAGGGGGAGGGGCAACACTGAAGCTTTCTTT.

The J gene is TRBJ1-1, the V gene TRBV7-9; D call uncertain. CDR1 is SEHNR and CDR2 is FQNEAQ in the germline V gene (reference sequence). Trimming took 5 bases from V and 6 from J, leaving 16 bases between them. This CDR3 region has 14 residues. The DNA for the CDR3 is TGTGCCAGCAGCCCCCCCTCCCCAGTCGCTGAAGCTTTCTTT. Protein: CASSPPSPVAEAFF.

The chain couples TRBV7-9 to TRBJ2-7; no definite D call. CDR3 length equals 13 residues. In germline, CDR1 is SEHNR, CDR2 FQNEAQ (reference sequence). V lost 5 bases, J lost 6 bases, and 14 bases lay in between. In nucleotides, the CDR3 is TGTGCCAGCAGCGGGTTATTGACGGTCGAGCAGTACTTC. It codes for CASSGLLTVEQYF.

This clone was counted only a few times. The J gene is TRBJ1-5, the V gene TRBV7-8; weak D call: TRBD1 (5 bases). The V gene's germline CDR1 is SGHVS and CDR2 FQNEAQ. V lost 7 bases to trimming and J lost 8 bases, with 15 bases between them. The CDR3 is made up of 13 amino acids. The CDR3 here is CASTRSGEKPQHF. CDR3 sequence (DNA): TGTGCCAGCACCCGGTCGGGGGAGAAGCCCCAGCATTTT. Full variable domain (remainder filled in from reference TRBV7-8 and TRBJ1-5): GAGVSQSPRYKVAKRGQDVALRCDPISGHVSLFWYQQALGQGPEFLTYFQNEAQLDKSGLPSDRFFAERPEGSVSTLKIQRTQQEDSAVYLCASTRSGEKPQHFGDGTRLSIL.

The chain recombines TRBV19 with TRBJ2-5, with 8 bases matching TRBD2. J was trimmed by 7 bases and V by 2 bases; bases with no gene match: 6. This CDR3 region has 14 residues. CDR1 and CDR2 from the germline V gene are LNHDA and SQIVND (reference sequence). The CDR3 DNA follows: TGTGCCAGTAGTATACGCGGGGGGACGGGGACCCAGTACTTC. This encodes CASSIRGGTGTQYF. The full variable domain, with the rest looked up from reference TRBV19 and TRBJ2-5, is DGGITQSPKYLFRKEGQNVTLSCEQNLNHDAMYWYRQDPGQGLRLIYYSQIVNDFQKGDIAEGYSVSREKKESFPLTVTSAQKNPTAFYLCASSIRGGTGTQYFGPGTRLLVL.

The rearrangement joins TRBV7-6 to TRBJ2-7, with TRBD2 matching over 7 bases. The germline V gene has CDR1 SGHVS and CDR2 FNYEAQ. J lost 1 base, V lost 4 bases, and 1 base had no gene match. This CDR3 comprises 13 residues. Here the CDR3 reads CASSSGGSYEQYF. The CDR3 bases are TGTGCCAGCAGCTCCGGGGGGTCCTACGAGCAGTACTTC.

The CDR3 sequence: CASVSQGARQPQHF. The CDR3 nucleotides are TGTGCCAGTGTTTCGCAGGGGGCTCGCCAGCCCCAGCATTTT. This chain links TRBV19 with TRBJ1-5; 8 nucleotides align to TRBD1. The trim removed 8 bases at V and 7 bases at J, leaving 10 bases unmatched. The CDR3 is 14 amino acids. From germline, CDR1 is LNHDA and CDR2 SQIVND (reference sequence).

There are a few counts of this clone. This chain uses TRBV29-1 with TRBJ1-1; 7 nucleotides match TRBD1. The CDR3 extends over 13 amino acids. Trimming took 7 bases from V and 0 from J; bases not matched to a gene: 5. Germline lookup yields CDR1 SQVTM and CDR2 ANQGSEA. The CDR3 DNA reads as TGCAGCGCGTGGGACAGTATGAACACTGAAGCTTTCTTT. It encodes CSAWDSMNTEAFF. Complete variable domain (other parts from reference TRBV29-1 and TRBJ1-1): SAVISQKPSRDICQRGTSLTIQCQVDSQVTMMFWYRQQPGQSLTLIATANQGSEATYESGFVIDKFPISRPNLTFSTLTVSNMSPEDSSIYLCSAWDSMNTEAFFGQGTRLTVV.

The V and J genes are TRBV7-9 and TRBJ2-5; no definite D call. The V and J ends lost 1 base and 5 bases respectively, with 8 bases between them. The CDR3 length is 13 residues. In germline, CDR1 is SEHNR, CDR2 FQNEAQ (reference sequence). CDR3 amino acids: CASSLVVEETQYF. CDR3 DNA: TGTGCCAGCAGCTTAGTTGTGGAGGAGACCCAGTACTTC.

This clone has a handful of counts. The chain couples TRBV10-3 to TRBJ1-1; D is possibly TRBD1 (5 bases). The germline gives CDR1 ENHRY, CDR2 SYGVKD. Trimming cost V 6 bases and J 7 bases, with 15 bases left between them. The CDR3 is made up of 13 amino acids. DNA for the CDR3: TGTGCCATCAGGGGACGACAGCAGGGTGAAGCTTTCTTT. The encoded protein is CAIRGRQQGEAFF.

CDR3 DNA sequence: TGCGCCAGCAGCCAAGAAGCGCCCACTCGGAACACTGAAGCTTTCTTT. Protein product: CASSQEAPTRNTEAFF. This chain links TRBV4-1 with TRBJ1-1; D is undetermined. Looked up from germline, CDR1 is MGHRA and CDR2 is YSYEKL. The CDR3 totals 16 residues. Trimming took 0 bases from V and 1 from J, leaving 12 bases between them.

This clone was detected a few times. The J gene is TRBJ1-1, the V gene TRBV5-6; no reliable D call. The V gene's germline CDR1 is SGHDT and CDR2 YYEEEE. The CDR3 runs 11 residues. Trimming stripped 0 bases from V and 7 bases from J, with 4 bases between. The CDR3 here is CASSLGNEAFF. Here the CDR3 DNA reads TGTGCCAGCAGCTTGGGGAATGAAGCTTTCTTT.